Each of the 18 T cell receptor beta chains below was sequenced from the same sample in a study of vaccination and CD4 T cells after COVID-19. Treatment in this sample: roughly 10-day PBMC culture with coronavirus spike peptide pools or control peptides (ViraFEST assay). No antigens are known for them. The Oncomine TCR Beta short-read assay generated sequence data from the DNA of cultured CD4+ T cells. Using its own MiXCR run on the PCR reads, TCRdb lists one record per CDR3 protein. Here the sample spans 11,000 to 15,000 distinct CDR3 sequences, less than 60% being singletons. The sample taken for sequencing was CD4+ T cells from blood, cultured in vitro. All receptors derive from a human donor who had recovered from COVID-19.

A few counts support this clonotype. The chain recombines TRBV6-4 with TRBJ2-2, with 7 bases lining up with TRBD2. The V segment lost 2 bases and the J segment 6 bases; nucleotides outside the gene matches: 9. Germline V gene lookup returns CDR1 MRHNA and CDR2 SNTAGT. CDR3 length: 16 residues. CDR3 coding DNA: TGTGCCAGCAGTGACACCCCAAGCGGGGACCCCGGGGAGCTGTTTTTT. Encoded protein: CASSDTPSGDPGELFF.

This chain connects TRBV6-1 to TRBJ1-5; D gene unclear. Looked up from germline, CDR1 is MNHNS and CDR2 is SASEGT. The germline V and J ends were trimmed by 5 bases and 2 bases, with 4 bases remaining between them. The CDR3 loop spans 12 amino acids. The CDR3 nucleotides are TGTGCCAGCAGTCCTCGCAATCAGCCCCAGCATTTT. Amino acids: CASSPRNQPQHF.

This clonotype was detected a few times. CDR3 region: CAWSRTSYEQYF. For the CDR3, the DNA is TGTGCCTGGAGTCGCACTTCCTACGAGCAGTACTTC. The genes are TRBV30 and TRBJ2-7; D remains unclear. The CDR3 covers 12 residues. V was shortened by 2 bases and J by 1 base, with 6 bases between the two germline ends. Per the germline V gene, CDR1 is GTSNPN and CDR2 is SVGIG (reference sequence).

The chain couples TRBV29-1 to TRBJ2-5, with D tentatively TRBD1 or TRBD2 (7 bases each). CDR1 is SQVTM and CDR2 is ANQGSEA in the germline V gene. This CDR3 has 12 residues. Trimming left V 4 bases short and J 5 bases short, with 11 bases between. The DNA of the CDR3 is TGCAGCGTTGGACAGGGAGGGGAGACCCAGTACTTC. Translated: CSVGQGGETQYF.

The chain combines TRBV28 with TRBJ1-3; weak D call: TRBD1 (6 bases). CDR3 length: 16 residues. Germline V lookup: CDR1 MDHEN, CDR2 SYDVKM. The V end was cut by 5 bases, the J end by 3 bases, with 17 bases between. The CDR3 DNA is TGTGCCAGCAGTCGGGGGTTCAGGGGAGGTGGAAACACCATATATTTT. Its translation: CASSRGFRGGGNTIYF.

The CDR3 region is CSVEPTQGGQETQYF. The CDR3 coding sequence is TGCAGCGTTGAACCAACACAGGGTGGGCAAGAGACCCAGTACTTC. The chain recombines TRBV29-1 with TRBJ2-5; D is perhaps TRBD1 (6 bases). V lost 2 bases and J lost 2, with 15 bases in between. The CDR3 is 15 residues long. In germline, CDR1 is SQVTM, CDR2 ANQGSEA.

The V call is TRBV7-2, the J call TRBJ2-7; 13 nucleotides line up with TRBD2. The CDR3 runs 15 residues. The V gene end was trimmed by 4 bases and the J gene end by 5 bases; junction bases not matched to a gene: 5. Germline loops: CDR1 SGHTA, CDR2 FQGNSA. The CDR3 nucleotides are TGTGCCAGCAGCTCTTCCGGGACTAGCGGGAACGAGCAGTACTTC. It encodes CASSSSGTSGNEQYF. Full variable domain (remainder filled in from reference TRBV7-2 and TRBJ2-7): GAGVSQSPSNKVTEKGKDVELRCDPISGHTALYWYRQSLGQGLEFLIYFQGNSAPDKSGLPSDRFSAERTGGSVSTLTIQRTQQEDSAVYLCASSSSGTSGNEQYFGPGTRLTVT.

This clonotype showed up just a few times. Here the CDR3 reads CASSSRQGDSYTF. In nucleotides, the CDR3 is TGTGCCAGCAGCTCTAGACAGGGGGATAGCTACACCTTC. The chain combines TRBV5-4 with TRBJ1-2, with 9 bases matching TRBD1. Looked up from germline, CDR1 is SGHNT and CDR2 is YYREEE (reference sequence). J lost 9 bases, V lost 3 bases, and 6 bases had no gene match. The CDR3 is made up of 13 amino acids.

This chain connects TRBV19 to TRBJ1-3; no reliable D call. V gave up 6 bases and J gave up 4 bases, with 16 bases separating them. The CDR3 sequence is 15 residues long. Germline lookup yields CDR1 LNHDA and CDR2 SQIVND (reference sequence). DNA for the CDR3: TGTGCCAGTAGGGCGCGGGCACAGCTAGGAAACACCATATATTTT. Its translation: CASRARAQLGNTIYF.

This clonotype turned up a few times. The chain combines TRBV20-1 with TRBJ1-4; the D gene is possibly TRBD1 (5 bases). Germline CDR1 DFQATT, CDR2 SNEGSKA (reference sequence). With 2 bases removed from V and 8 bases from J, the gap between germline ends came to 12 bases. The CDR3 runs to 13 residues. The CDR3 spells CSARSDSLEKLFF. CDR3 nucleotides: TGCAGTGCTAGATCCGACAGTTTGGAAAAACTGTTTTTT.

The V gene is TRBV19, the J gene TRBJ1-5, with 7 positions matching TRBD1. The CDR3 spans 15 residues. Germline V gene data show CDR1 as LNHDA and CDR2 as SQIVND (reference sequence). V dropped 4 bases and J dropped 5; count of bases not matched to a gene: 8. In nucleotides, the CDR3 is TGTGCCAGTAGTAATGGACAGGCCGTCGATCAGCCCCAGCATTTT. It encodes CASSNGQAVDQPQHF.

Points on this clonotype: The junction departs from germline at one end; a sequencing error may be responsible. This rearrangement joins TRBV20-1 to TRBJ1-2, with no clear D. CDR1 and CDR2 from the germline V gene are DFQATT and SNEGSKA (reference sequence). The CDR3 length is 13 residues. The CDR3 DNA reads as TGCAGTGCCAGAGGTGTCTTCGGCTATGGCTACACCTTC. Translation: CSARGVFGYGYTF.

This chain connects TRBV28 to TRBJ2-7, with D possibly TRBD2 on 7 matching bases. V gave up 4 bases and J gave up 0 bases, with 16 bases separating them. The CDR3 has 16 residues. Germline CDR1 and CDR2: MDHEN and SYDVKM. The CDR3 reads CASSSGGARPSYEQYF. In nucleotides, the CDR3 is TGTGCCAGCAGTTCTGGGGGGGCCCGCCCCTCCTACGAGCAGTACTTC.

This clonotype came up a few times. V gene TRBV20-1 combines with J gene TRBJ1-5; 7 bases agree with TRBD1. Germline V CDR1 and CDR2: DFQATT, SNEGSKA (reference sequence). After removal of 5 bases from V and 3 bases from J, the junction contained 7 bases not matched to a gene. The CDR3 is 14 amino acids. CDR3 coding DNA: TGCAGTGCTTCGAGGGACAGCTACAATCAGCCCCAGCATTTT. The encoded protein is CSASRDSYNQPQHF.

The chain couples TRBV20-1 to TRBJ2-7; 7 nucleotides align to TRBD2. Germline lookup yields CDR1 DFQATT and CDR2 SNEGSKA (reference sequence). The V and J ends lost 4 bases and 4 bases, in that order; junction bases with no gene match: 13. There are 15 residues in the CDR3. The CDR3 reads CSAKSMAGVLYEQYF. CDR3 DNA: TGCAGTGCTAAATCAATGGCGGGAGTTTTATACGAGCAGTACTTC.

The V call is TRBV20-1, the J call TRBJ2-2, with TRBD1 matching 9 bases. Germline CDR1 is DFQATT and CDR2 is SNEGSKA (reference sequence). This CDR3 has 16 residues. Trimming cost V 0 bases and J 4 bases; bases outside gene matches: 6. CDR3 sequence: CSAREPGQGSTGELFF. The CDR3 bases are TGCAGTGCTAGAGAGCCTGGACAGGGGAGCACCGGGGAGCTGTTTTTT.

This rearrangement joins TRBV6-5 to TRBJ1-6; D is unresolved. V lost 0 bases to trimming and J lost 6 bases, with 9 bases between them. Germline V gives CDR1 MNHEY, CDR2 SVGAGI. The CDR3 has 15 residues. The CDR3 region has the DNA TGTGCCAGCAGTTACTCGCGGACGGCTAATTCACCCCTCCACTTT. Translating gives CASSYSRTANSPLHF.

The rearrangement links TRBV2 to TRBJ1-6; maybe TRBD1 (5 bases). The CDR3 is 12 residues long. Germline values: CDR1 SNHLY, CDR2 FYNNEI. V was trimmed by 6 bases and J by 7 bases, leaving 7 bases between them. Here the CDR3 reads CASRQGNSPLHF. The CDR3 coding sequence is TGTGCCAGCAGGCAGGGAAATTCACCCCTCCACTTT.